The rows below give T cell receptor beta chains drawn from one sample of a study of blood T cell repertoires in COVID-19. Using immunoSEQ multiplex PCR, the repertoire was profiled, and TCRdb retains in-frame clones only, with some absent. The profile covers about 150,000 clones, with under 95% appearing a single time and about 0.57% taken by the ten largest. The sequenced material came from peripheral blood. The receptors were sampled from a man aged 50-60 years with acute or convalescent COVID-19. CDR3s include the opening cysteine and the closing phenylalanine or tryptophan. Each record gives: V gene, J gene, clone size, D gene, CDR3 protein, CDR3 DNA. The D gene is left open where the match is weak. For some rows the clone size is stated as once, few or many, or as a class when expanded; others skip it.

>TRBV7-2|TRBJ2-1|-|TRBD2
CASSLEGPLAGGRNEQFF
TGTGCCAGCAGCTTAGAGGGTCCACTAGCGGGGGGTCGCAATGAGCAGTTCTTC
>TRBV7-2|TRBJ1-2|-|TRBD1
CASSLALRGQDYGYTF
TGTGCCAGCAGCTTAGCTCTCAGGGGGCAAGACTATGGCTACACCTTC
>TRBV7-3|TRBJ2-3|-|-
CASSLNQRGTDTQYF
TGTGCCAGCAGCTTAAATCAGCGGGGCACAGATACGCAGTATTTT
>TRBV19|TRBJ2-7|-|-
CASSKVLGTYEQYF
TGTGCCAGTAGTAAAGTATTGGGCACCTACGAGCAGTACTTC
>TRBV15|TRBJ2-3|once|TRBD2
CATSRVSGGAEDTQYF
TGTGCCACCAGCAGAGTTAGCGGGGGGGCTGAGGATACGCAGTATTTT
>TRBV5-1|TRBJ1-1|-|-
CASSGRGFSTEAFF
TGCGCCAGCAGCGGCAGGGGTTTTAGTACTGAAGCTTTCTTT
>TRBV19|TRBJ1-5|-|-
CASSIPRGGYQPQHF
TGTGCCAGTAGTATCCCCAGAGGGGGTTATCAGCCCCAGCATTTT
>TRBV6-5|TRBJ2-1|-|-
CASSYWPGNSYNEQFF
TGTGCCAGCAGTTACTGGCCAGGGAACTCCTACAATGAGCAGTTCTTC
>TRBV27|TRBJ2-5|-|TRBD2
CASSPGTSGKETQYF
TGTGCCAGCAGCCCCGGGACTAGCGGGAAGGAGACCCAGTACTTC
>TRBV9|TRBJ2-4|-|-
CASSVDVQRENIQYF
TGTGCCAGCAGTGTCGATGTGCAGCGAGAAAACATTCAGTACTTC
>TRBV6-5|TRBJ1-3|-|-
CASSSVTTGNTIYF
TGTGCCAGCAGTTCGGTGACTACTGGAAACACCATATATTTT
>TRBV28|TRBJ2-3|-|TRBD2
CASSFRDSGTSVWGTQYF
TGTGCCAGCAGTTTTCGCGACTCCGGGACTAGCGTTTGGGGTACGCAGTATTTT
>TRBV7-5|TRBJ2-6|-|-
CVRSSGTGSSGANVLTF
TGTGTCAGAAGCTCCGGGACAGGTTCCTCTGGGGCCAACGTCCTGACTTTC
>TRBV2|TRBJ2-1|-|TRBD2
CASKADGIAGESGSYNEQFF
TGTGCCAGCAAGGCAGACGGGATAGCGGGAGAGTCAGGGTCCTACAATGAGCAGTTCTTC
>TRBV27|TRBJ2-7|-|-
CASSLGMPEAVHEQYF
TGTGCCAGCAGTTTAGGGATGCCGGAGGCGGTCCACGAGCAGTACTTC
>TRBV9|TRBJ2-3|-|-
CASSVGREGDTQYF
TGTGCCAGCAGCGTTGGGCGGGAAGGGGATACGCAGTATTTT
>TRBV18|TRBJ1-4|-|-
CASSPDTGGEKLFF
TGTGCCAGCTCACCAGATACTGGCGGCGAAAAACTGTTTTTT
>TRBV5-1|TRBJ2-1|-|-
CASSLLTGTEQFF
TGCGCCAGCAGCTTACTAACAGGGACTGAGCAGTTCTTC
>TRBV5-1|TRBJ2-1|-|TRBD2
CASSPTRTSGGYNEQFF
TGCGCCAGCAGCCCTACGAGGACTAGCGGGGGTTACAATGAGCAGTTCTTC
>TRBV7-9|TRBJ2-7|-|-
CASTPRGKTEQYF
TGTGCCAGCACCCCCCGGGGTAAGACCGAGCAGTACTTC
>TRBV27|TRBJ1-3|few|TRBD1
CASSSGQASGNTIYF
TGTGCCAGCAGTTCCGGACAGGCCTCTGGAAACACCATATATTTT
>TRBV24-1|TRBJ1-1|few|-
CATSDSLEGAEAFF
TGTGCCACCAGTGATTCCCTCGAGGGCGCTGAAGCTTTCTTT
>TRBV19|TRBJ2-1|-|-
CASSIGSTVHYNEQFF
TGTGCCAGTAGTATAGGATCGACAGTCCATTACAATGAGCAGTTCTTC
>TRBV11-2|TRBJ2-7|-|-
CASSPGGSGGGEQYF
TGTGCCAGCAGCCCGGGGGGGTCAGGGGGTGGCGAGCAGTACTTC
>TRBV27|TRBJ2-7|-|TRBD2
CASSLLGASGSKYEQYF
TGTGCCAGCAGTTTATTAGGGGCTAGCGGGAGTAAATACGAGCAGTACTTC